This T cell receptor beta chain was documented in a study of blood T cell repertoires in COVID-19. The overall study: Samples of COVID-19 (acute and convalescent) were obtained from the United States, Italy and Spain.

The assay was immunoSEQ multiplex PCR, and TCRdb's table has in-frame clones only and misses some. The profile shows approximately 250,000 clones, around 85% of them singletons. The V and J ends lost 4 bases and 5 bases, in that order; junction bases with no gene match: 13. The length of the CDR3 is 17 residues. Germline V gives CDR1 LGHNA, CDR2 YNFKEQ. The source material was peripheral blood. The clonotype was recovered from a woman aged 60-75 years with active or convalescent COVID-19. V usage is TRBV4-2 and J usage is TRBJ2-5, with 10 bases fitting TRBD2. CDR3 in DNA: TGTGCCAGCAGCCCACTACCAAGCGGGGGGGCGGGGGAGACCCAGTACTTC. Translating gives CASSPLPSGGAGETQYF.